Below, 4 T cell receptor beta chains from the same sample are listed, as sequenced in a study of blood T cell repertoires in COVID-19. The assay was immunoSEQ multiplex PCR, and TCRdb's table has in-frame clones only and misses some. The repertoire holds around 200,000 clones, with roughly 89% as singletons. Sequencing was done on a sample of PBMCs or T cells enriched from blood (not recorded which). The receptors were gathered from a woman in her forties with acute COVID-19.

This sequence joins TRBV28 and TRBJ1-1; no clear D. V dropped 1 base and J dropped 3 bases, with 6 bases sitting between them. The CDR3 contains 13 residues. Per germline, CDR1 MDHEN and CDR2 SYDVKM. The CDR3 here is CASSLSRYTEAFF. CDR3 nucleotides: TGTGCCAGCAGTTTATCGCGGTACACTGAAGCTTTCTTT.

The chain couples TRBV7-3 to TRBJ1-6; D perhaps matches TRBD1 (5 bases). The V end was cut by 0 bases, the J end by 8 bases, with 11 bases between. There are 15 residues in the CDR3. Germline values: CDR1 SGHTA, CDR2 FQGTGA. CDR3 protein: CASSLTGGGDSPLHF. CDR3 bases: TGTGCCAGCAGCTTAACTGGGGGAGGGGATTCACCCCTCCACTTT.

This rearrangement joins TRBV28 to TRBJ1-1; 10 nucleotides agree with TRBD1. The CDR3 runs 15 residues. Looked up from germline, CDR1 is MDHEN and CDR2 is SYDVKM. V lost 2 bases and J lost 4; bases outside the gene matches: 4. In DNA, the CDR3 is TGTGCCAGCAGTTTAACAGGACAGGGGGGCACTGAAGCTTTCTTT. This sequence encodes CASSLTGQGGTEAFF.

This rearrangement joins TRBV30 to TRBJ2-2, with TRBD1 matching over 9 bases. Germline trimming cut 3 bases from V and 4 bases from J; bases unmatched to any gene: 24. The germline CDR1 and CDR2 sequences are GTSNPN and SVGIG (reference sequence). This CDR3 has 21 residues. CDR3 DNA sequence: TGTGCCTGGAGGAGCCACGGACAGGGGAAAAGTACTGCGGGATTCACCGGGGAGCTGTTTTTT. Translation: CAWRSHGQGKSTAGFTGELFF.